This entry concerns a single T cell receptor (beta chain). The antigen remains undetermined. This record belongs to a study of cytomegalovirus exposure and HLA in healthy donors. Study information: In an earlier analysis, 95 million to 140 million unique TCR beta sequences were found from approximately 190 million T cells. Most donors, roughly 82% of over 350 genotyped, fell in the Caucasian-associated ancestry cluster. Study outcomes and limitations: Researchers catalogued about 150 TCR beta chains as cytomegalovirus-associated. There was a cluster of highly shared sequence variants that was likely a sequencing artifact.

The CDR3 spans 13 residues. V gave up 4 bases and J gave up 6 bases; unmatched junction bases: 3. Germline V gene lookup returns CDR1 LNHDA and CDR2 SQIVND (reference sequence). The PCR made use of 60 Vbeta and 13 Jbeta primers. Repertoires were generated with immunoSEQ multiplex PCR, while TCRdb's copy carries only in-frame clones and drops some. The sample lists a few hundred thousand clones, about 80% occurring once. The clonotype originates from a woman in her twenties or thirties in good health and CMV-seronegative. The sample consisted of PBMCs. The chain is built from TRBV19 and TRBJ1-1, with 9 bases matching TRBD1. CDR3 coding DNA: TGTGCCAGTAGTAATCGACAGGGGGCTGAAGCTTTCTTT. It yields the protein CASSNRQGAEAFF.